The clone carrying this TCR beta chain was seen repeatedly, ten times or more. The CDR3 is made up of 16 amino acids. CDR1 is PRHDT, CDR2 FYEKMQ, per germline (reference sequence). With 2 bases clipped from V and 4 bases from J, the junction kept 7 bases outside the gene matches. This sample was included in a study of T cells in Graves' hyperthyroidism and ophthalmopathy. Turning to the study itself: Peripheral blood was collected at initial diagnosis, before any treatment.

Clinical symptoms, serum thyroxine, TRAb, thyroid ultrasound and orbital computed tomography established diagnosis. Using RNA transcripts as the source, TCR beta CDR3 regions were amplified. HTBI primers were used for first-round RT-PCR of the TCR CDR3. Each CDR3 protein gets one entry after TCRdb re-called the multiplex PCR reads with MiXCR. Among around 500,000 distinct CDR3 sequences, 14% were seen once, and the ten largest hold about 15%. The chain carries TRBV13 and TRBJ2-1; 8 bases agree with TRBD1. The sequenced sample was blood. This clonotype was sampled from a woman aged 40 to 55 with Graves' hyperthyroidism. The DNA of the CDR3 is TGTGCCAGCAGCTTACTGACCGGGACAGGTTACAATGAGCAGTTCTTC. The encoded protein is CASSLLTGTGYNEQFF.